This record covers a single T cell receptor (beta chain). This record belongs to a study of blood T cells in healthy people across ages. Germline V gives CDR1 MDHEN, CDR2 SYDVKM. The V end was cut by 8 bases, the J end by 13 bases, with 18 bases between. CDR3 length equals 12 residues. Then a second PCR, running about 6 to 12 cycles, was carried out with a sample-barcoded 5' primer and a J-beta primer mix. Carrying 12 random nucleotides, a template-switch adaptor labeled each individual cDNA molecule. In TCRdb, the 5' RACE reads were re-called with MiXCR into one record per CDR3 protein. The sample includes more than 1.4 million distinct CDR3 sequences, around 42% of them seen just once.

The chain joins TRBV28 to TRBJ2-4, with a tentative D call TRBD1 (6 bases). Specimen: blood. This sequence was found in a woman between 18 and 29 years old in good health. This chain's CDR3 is CASRLPHREQYF. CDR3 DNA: TGTGCCAGCCGACTTCCACACAGGGAGCAGTACTTC.